This TCR beta chain was profiled in a study of blood T cell repertoires in COVID-19. Original analysis: Amplification of reference gene primers provided the estimated nucleated cell counts. Assay: immunoSEQ multiplex PCR; the TCRdb copy retains only in-frame clones and omits some. V and J calls and clone size follow that table, whereas D and trimming were derived from the DNA. In the table there are 45,000 to 55,000 clones, over 65% of which are singletons. Trimming took 1 base from V and 1 from J; bases not matched to a gene: 4. This CDR3 spans 17 amino acids. Germline CDR1 LNHDA, CDR2 SQIVND (reference sequence). This clone was picked up one time.

Sequencing was performed on peripheral blood. The chain combines TRBV19 with TRBJ2-2, with TRBD2 matching 9 bases. This receptor was taken from a woman in her 70s with acute or convalescent COVID-19. CDR3: CASSIGQLAGNTGELFF. CDR3 nucleotide sequence: TGTGCCAGTAGTATAGGTCAACTAGCGGGGAACACCGGGGAGCTGTTTTTT.